This TCR beta chain was documented in a study of response to subunit inactivated influenza vaccine. The ends lost 4 bases at V and 3 bases at J; junction bases unmatched: 5. This CDR3 spans 15 amino acids. In germline, CDR1 is SGHTA, CDR2 FQGNSA. Via MiXCR, TCRdb re-called the RT-PCR reads, giving one row per CDR3 protein. The data contain around 750,000 distinct CDR3 sequences, around 20% of them singletons. Sequenced material: PBMCs from blood, taken about 5 days after vaccination. The TCR comes from a man aged 50 to 59 who received an inactivated influenza vaccine. V usage is TRBV7-2 and J usage is TRBJ2-7; 11 nucleotides line up with TRBD1. CDR3 nucleotide sequence: TGTGCCAGCAGCTCGGGACAGGGGGAGGTCTACGAGCAGTACTTC. Translating it yields CASSSGQGEVYEQYF.